The 8 T cell receptor beta chains presented below share a single source sample, sequenced in a study of cytomegalovirus exposure and HLA in healthy donors. This table comes from immunoSEQ multiplex PCR, and its TCRdb copy is limited to in-frame clones, with some not included. The sample has about 240,000 clones; 70% to 90% are singletons. Material: PBMCs. The receptors stem from a woman aged 25 to 39 in good health and CMV-seropositive.

CDR3 amino acids: CAWSAPRQGGFYNTEAFF. DNA of the CDR3: TGTGCCTGGAGTGCCCCTAGACAGGGGGGGTTTTATAACACTGAAGCTTTCTTT. The V gene is TRBV30, the J gene TRBJ1-1; 9 nucleotides agree with TRBD1. Germline V gene lookup returns CDR1 GTSNPN and CDR2 SVGIG (reference sequence). CDR3 size: 18 residues. The junction had 14 bases not matched to a gene; V was cut back by 1 base and J by 2 bases. The full variable domain, completed using reference TRBV30 and TRBJ1-1, is SQTIHQWPATLVQPVGSPLSLECTVEGTSNPNLYWYRQAAGRGLQLLFYSVGIGQISSEVPQNLSASRPQDRQFILSSKKLLLSDSGFYLCAWSAPRQGGFYNTEAFFGQGTRLTVV.

This chain joins TRBV28 and TRBJ2-7; 10 bases line up with TRBD1. In germline, CDR1 is MDHEN, CDR2 SYDVKM. V trimming: 5 bases; J trimming: 4 bases; junction bases outside the gene matches: 20. The CDR3 length is 19 residues. The CDR3 bases are TGTGCCAGCAGTCCCTCCAAAGGGACAGGGGCCGGGGGTCGGTACGAGCAGTACTTC. This codes for CASSPSKGTGAGGRYEQYF.

V usage is TRBV7-8 and J usage is TRBJ2-7, with 7 bases matching TRBD2. V lost 5 bases to trimming and J lost 2 bases; unmatched junction nucleotides: 12. This CDR3 region has 16 residues. The germline V gene has CDR1 SGHVS and CDR2 FQNEAQ. For the CDR3, the DNA is TGTGCCAGCAGCGGGAACACGGGACTACCAACCTACGAGCAGTACTTC. Translated: CASSGNTGLPTYEQYF.

The chain carries TRBV4-1 and TRBJ1-2; a weak D match, TRBD1 (5 bases). There are 15 residues in the CDR3. V was shortened by 1 base and J by 3 bases, with 12 bases between the two germline ends. Germline V lookup: CDR1 MGHRA, CDR2 YSYEKL. DNA for the CDR3: TGCGCCAGCAGCCAAGGCCCGACAGTCGACTATGGCTACACCTTC. Amino acid sequence: CASSQGPTVDYGYTF.

The chain has TRBV7-9 and TRBJ2-2, with TRBD1 matching over 8 bases. Trimming at V came to 3 bases and at J to 1 base, leaving 7 bases not matched to a gene. The CDR3 covers 17 residues. The germline gives CDR1 SEHNR, CDR2 FQNEAQ (reference sequence). The DNA of the CDR3 is TGTGCCAGCAGCTTCCTCGCCGGACAGGGGAACACCGGGGAGCTGTTTTTT. Encoded protein: CASSFLAGQGNTGELFF.

The chain combines TRBV5-1 with TRBJ2-2, with 7 bases fitting TRBD1. The CDR3 has 15 amino acids. After removal of 2 bases from V and 4 bases from J, the junction contained 5 bases not matched to a gene. In germline, CDR1 is SGHRS, CDR2 YFSETQ. DNA for the CDR3: TGCGCCAGCAGCTTTCGGACAGGAGCCACCGGGGAGCTGTTTTTT. It specifies CASSFRTGATGELFF.

The V and J genes are TRBV11-2 and TRBJ2-7, with D hard to call. CDR1 SGHAT and CDR2 FQNNGV come from the germline V gene. This CDR3 comprises 13 residues. The V end was cut by 0 bases, the J end by 2 bases, with 5 bases between. The CDR3 DNA reads as TGTGCCAGCAGCTTAGAAGCCCCCTACGAGCAGTACTTC. This codes for CASSLEAPYEQYF.

This clone has a handful of counts. This chain's CDR3 is CASSEVTVQYGYTF. In DNA form, the CDR3 reads TGTGCCAGCAGTGAAGTCACAGTACAGTATGGCTACACCTTC. This chain connects TRBV6-1 to TRBJ1-2; D not resolved. The CDR3 totals 14 residues. Germline V gene lookup returns CDR1 MNHNS and CDR2 SASEGT. V gave up 1 base and J gave up 5 bases, with 11 bases separating them.